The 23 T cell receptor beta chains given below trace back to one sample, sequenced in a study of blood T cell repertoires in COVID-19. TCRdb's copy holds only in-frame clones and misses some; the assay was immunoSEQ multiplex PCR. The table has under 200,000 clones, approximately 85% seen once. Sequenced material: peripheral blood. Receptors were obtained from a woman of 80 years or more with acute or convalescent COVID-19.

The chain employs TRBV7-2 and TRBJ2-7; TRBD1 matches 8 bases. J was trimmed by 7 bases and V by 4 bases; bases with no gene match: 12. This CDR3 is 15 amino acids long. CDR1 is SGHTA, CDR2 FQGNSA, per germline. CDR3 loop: CASSSTPGQEREQYF. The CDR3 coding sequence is TGTGCCAGCAGCTCGACCCCGGGACAGGAAAGAGAGCAGTACTTC.

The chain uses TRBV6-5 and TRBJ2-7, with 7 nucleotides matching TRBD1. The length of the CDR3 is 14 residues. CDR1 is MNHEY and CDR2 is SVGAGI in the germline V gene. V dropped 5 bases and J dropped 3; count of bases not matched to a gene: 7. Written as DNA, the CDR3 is TGTGCCAGCAGTCCCAGGGACAGATACTACGAGCAGTACTTC. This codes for CASSPRDRYYEQYF.

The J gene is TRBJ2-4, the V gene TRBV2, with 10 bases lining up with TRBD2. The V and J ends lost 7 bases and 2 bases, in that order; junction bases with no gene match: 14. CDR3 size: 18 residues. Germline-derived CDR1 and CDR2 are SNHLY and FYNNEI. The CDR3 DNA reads TGTGCCAGCACGAAGCGGGGGGGGCAGTCAAAGCCCAAAAACATTCAGTACTTC. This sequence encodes CASTKRGGQSKPKNIQYF. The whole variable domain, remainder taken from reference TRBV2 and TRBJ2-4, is EPEVTQTPSHQVTQMGQEVILRCVPISNHLYFYWYRQILGQKVEFLVSFYNNEISEKSEIFDDQFSVERPDGSNFTLKIRSTKLEDSAMYFCASTKRGGQSKPKNIQYFGAGTRLSVL.

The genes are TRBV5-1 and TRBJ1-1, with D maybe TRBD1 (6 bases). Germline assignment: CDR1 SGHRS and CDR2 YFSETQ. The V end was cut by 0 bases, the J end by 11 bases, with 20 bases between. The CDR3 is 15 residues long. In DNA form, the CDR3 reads TGCGCCAGCAGCTTGGGTAGGGACACCTCAAACAAGGCTTTCTTT. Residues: CASSLGRDTSNKAFF. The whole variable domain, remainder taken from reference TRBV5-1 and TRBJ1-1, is KAGVTQTPRYLIKTRGQQVTLSCSPISGHRSVSWYQQTPGQGLQFLFEYFSETQRNKGNFPGRFSGRQFSNSRSEMNVSTLELGDSALYLCASSLGRDTSNKAFFGQGTRLTVV.

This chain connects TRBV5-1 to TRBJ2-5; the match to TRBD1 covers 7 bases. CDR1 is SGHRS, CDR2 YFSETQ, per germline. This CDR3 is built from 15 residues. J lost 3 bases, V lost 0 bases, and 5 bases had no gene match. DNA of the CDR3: TGCGCCAGCAGCTTGGGGGGACAGTCAAAAGAGACCCAGTACTTC. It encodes CASSLGGQSKETQYF.

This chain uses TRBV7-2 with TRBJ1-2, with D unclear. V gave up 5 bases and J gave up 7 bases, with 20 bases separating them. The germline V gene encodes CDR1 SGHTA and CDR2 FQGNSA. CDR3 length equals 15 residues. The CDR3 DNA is TGTGCCAGCAGCGGAGAGGGTCGGGTATTCGGTGGCTACACCTTC. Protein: CASSGEGRVFGGYTF.

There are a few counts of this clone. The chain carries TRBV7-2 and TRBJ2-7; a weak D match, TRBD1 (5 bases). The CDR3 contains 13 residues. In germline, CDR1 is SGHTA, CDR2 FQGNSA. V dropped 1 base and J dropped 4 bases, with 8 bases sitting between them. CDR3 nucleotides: TGTGCCAGCAGCTTAGGACAGTTGTACGAGCAGTACTTC. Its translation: CASSLGQLYEQYF.

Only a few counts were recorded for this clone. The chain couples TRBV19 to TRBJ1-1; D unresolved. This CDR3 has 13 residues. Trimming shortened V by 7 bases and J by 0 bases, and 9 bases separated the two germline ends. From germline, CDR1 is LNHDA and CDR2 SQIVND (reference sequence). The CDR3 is CASTGSMNTEAFF. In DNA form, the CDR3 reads TGTGCCAGTACGGGAAGTATGAACACTGAAGCTTTCTTT.

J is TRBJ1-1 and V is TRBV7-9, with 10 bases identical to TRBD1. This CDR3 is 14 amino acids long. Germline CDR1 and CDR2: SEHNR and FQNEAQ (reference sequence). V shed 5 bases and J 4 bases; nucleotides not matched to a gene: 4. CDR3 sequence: CASSETGGRTEAFF. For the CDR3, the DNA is TGTGCCAGCAGCGAGACAGGGGGCCGCACTGAAGCTTTCTTT.

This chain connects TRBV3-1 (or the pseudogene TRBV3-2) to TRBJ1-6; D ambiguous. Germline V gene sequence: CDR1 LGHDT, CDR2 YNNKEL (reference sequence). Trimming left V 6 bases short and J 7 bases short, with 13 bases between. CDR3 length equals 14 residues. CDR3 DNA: TGTGCCAGCAGTCCGGGGAATTTCAATTCACCCCTCCACTTT. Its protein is CASSPGNFNSPLHF.

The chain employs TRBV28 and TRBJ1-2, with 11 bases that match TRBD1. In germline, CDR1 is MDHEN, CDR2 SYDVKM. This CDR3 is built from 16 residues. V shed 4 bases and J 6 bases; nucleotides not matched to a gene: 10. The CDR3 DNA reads TGTGCCAGCAGTTCACAGGACAGGGGGCAAATCCATGGCTACACCTTC. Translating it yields CASSSQDRGQIHGYTF.

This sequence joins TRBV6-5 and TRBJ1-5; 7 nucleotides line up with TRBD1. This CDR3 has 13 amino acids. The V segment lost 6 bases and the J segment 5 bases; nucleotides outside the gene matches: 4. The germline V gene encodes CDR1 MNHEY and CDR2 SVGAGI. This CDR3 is CASRDRYDQPQHF. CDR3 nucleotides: TGTGCCAGCAGGGACAGGTACGATCAGCCCCAGCATTTT.

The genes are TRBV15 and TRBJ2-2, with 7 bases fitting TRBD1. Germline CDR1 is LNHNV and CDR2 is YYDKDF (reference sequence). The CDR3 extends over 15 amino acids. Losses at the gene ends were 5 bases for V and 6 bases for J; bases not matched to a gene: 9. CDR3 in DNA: TGTGCCACCAGCCCTCGTAAGGGGGCGGCCGGGGAGCTGTTTTTT. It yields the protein CATSPRKGAAGELFF.

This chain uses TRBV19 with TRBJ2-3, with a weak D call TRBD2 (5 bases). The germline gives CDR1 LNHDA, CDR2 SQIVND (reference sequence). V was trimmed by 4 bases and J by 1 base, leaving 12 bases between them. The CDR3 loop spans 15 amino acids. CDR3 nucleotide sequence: TGTGCCAGTAGTACCGGGATCCTACGCACAGATACGCAGTATTTT. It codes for CASSTGILRTDTQYF.

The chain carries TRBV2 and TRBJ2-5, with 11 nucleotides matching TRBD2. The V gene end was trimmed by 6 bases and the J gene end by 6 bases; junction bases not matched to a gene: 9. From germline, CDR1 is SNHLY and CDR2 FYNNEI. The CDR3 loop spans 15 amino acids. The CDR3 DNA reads TGTGCCAGCAGCGCCACTAGCGGGGGAGGAAAGACCCAGTACTTC. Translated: CASSATSGGGKTQYF.

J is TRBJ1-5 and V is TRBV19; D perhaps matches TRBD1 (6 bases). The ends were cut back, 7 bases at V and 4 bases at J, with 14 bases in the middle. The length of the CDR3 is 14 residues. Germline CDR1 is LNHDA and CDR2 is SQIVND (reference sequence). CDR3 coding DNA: TGTGCCAGTAAGTGGAACAGGGAAAATCAGCCCCAGCATTTT. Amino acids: CASKWNRENQPQHF.

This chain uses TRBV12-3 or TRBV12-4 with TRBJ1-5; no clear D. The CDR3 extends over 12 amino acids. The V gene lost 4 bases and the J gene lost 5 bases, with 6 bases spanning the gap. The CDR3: CASSSTYQPQHF. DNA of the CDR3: TGTGCCAGCAGTTCCACATATCAGCCCCAGCATTTT.

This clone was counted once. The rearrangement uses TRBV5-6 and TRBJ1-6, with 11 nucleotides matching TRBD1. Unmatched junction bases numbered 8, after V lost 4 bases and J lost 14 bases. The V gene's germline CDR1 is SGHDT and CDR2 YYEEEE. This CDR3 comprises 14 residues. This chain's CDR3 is CASSRDRGGGALHF. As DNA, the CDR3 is TGTGCCAGCAGCAGGGACAGGGGGGGAGGAGCCCTCCACTTT.

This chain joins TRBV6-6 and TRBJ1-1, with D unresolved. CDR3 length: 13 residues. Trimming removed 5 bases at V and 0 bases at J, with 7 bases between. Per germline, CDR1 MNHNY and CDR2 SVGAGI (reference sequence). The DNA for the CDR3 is TGTGCCAGCAGTGTCATTTTGAACACTGAAGCTTTCTTT. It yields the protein CASSVILNTEAFF.

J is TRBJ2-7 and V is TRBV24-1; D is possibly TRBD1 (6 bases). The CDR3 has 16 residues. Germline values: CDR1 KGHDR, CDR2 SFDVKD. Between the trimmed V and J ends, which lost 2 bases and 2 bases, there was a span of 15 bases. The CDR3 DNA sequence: TGTGCCACCAGTGATTCCCGACAGGCCAGGACCTACGAGCAGTACTTC. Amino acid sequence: CATSDSRQARTYEQYF.

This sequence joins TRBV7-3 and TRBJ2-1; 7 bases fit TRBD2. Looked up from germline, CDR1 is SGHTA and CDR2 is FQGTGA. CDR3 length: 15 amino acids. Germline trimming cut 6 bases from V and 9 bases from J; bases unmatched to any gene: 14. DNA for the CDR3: TGTGCCAGCAGTCCGCGACTAGCCGGAGGGAGTGAGCAGTTCTTC. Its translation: CASSPRLAGGSEQFF. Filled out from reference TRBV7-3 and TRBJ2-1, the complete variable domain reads GAGVSQTPSNKVTEKGKYVELRCDPISGHTALYWYRQSLGQGPEFLIYFQGTGAADDSGLPNDRFFAVRPEGSVSTLKIQRTERGDSAVYLCASSPRLAGGSEQFFGPGTRLTVL.

This CDR3 reads CASSPQGTMLPTDTQYF. The DNA of the CDR3 is TGTGCCAGCTCACCACAGGGGACAATGTTACCCACAGATACGCAGTATTTT. V is TRBV18 and J is TRBJ2-3; D might be TRBD1 (6 bases). CDR1 and CDR2 (germline): KGHSH, LQKENI. Trimming shortened V by 1 base and J by 2 bases, and 16 bases separated the two germline ends. The CDR3 has 17 amino acids.

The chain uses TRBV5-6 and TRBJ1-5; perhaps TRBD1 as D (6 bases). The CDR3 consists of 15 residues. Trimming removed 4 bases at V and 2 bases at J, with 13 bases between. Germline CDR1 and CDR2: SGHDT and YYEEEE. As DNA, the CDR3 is TGTGCCAGCAGCCATTTCAACAGGGGCAATCAGCCCCAGCATTTT. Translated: CASSHFNRGNQPQHF.